What follows are 32 T cell receptor beta chains derived from one specimen sequenced in a study of T-cell memory formation after mild COVID-19 (dated by TCRdb to the early 2020s). The method was 5' RACE. The sample was run on an Illumina NovaSeq 6000. TCRdb reran the public reads through fastp at Q25 and MiXCR, keeping productive beta chains. One record per CDR3 amino acid sequence lists the most common genes and DNA. Here the sample has 200,000 to 250,000 distinct CDR3 sequences; over 9.5% occur a single time. The ten largest clones represent 3.5% of the sample. Material for sequencing was PBMCs or a T cell subset sorted from them (not recorded which). Receptor source: a man younger than 30 who had mild COVID-19 (a few samples of this study predate the infection). The sample titles of this study are shuffled in the database, so cell type and time point are left out; the donor was told from shared clones.

V is TRBV4-3 and J is TRBJ1-1; D unclear. Germline loops: CDR1 LGHNA, CDR2 YSLEER. The V gene lost 0 bases and the J gene lost 5 bases, with 13 bases spanning the gap. The CDR3 contains 15 residues. CDR3 sequence reads: CASSQDWGVLTEAFF. As DNA, the CDR3 is TGCGCCAGCAGCCAAGATTGGGGAGTTTTGACTGAAGCTTTCTTT.

To note about this clonotype: A read error may produce the germline difference seen at one junction end. The chain employs TRBV15 and TRBJ2-1; 7 bases align to TRBD2. The length of the CDR3 is 13 residues. Per the germline V gene, CDR1 is LNHNV and CDR2 is YYDKDF (reference sequence). CDR3 in amino acids: CATSREKRGVWVF. CDR3 in DNA: TGTGCCACCAGCAGAGAGAAACGGGGGGTTTGGGTCTTC. Using reference TRBV15 and TRBJ2-1 for the parts outside the CDR3, the full variable domain is DAMVIQNPRYQVTQFGKPVTLSCSQTLNHNVMYWYQQKSSQAPKLLFHYYDKDFNNEADTPDNFQSRRPNTSFCFLDIRSPGLGDTAMYLCATSREKRGVWVFGPGTRLTVL.

This clonotype has ten or more counts. CDR3 DNA sequence: TGTGCCAGCAGTTTCTCATACGGGGGGAAGGCCAAAAACATTCAGTACTTC. This codes for CASSFSYGGKAKNIQYF. The rearrangement uses TRBV28 and TRBJ2-4, with 7 bases fitting TRBD2. The junction had 9 bases not matched to a gene; V was cut back by 3 bases and J by 1 base. CDR1 MDHEN and CDR2 SYDVKM come from the germline V gene. The CDR3 has 17 residues.

This clonotype was recorded a few times. The chain couples TRBV5-1 to TRBJ2-3; TRBD1 aligns across 7 bases. This CDR3 is 15 amino acids long. Germline CDR1 reads SGHRS; CDR2 reads YFSETQ. Losses at the gene ends were 4 bases for V and 5 bases for J; bases not matched to a gene: 10. CDR3 region: CASSHIEGAGDTQYF. CDR3 coding DNA: TGCGCCAGCAGCCACATTGAGGGGGCCGGAGATACGCAGTATTTT.

The chain combines TRBV24-1 with TRBJ2-5; maybe TRBD1 (5 bases). This CDR3 comprises 15 residues. Trimming took 3 bases from V and 2 from J, leaving 12 bases between them. CDR1 is KGHDR, CDR2 SFDVKD, per germline. The CDR3: CATSDAAGQQETQYF. The CDR3 region has the DNA TGTGCCACCAGTGATGCCGCAGGGCAACAAGAGACCCAGTACTTC.

The CDR3 DNA reads as TGTGCCAGCAGTCGGGAGGGGGACTCCTACGAGCAGTACTTC. As protein: CASSREGDSYEQYF. The chain is built from TRBV5-4 and TRBJ2-7, with TRBD2 matching 8 bases. The CDR3 is 14 residues long. Trimming took 5 bases from V and 0 from J; bases not matched to a gene: 4. The germline gives CDR1 SGHNT, CDR2 YYREEE (reference sequence).

This clonotype showed up many times. The rearrangement links TRBV5-1 to TRBJ1-5, with 7 bases fitting TRBD1. CDR3 length: 14 amino acids. Germline CDR1 reads SGHRS; CDR2 reads YFSETQ. J was trimmed by 7 bases and V by 4 bases; bases with no gene match: 8. CDR3 protein: CASSLTGADQPQHF. CDR3 DNA sequence: TGCGCCAGCAGCCTTACAGGGGCGGACCAGCCCCAGCATTTT.

The rearrangement joins TRBV3-1 to TRBJ2-3, with no clear D. The CDR3 totals 11 residues. Germline CDR1 LGHDT, CDR2 YNNKEL (reference sequence). Trimming took 5 bases from V and 10 from J, leaving 10 bases between them. The CDR3 loop reads CASSLSGAQYF. The CDR3 DNA sequence: TGTGCCAGCAGCTTGAGTGGTGCGCAGTATTTT.

This clonotype came up many times. The J gene is TRBJ2-1, the V gene TRBV5-1; 7 bases map to TRBD1. The ends lost 4 bases at V and 4 bases at J; junction bases unmatched: 5. The germline V gene has CDR1 SGHRS and CDR2 YFSETQ. The CDR3 runs 14 residues. The CDR3 nucleotides read TGCGCCAGCAGCGACGGACAGGCTTACAATGAGCAGTTCTTC. Its translation is CASSDGQAYNEQFF.

J is TRBJ1-6 and V is TRBV2; D unclear. V was shortened by 6 bases and J by 9 bases, with 12 bases between the two germline ends. The CDR3 is 13 residues long. CDR1 is SNHLY, CDR2 FYNNEI, per germline. The CDR3 DNA follows: TGTGCCAGCAGCCCGGACCTGGGTTCACCCCTCCACTTT. It yields the protein CASSPDLGSPLHF.

V and J are TRBV23-1 and TRBJ2-5; D call uncertain. TRBV23-1 is an ORF, with its function uncertain. The CDR3 spans 12 residues. With 0 bases removed from V and 5 bases from J, the gap between germline ends came to 4 bases. The CDR3 sequence is CASSQSWETQYF. For the CDR3, the DNA is TGCGCCAGCAGTCAATCTTGGGAGACCCAGTACTTC.

The V gene is TRBV18, the J gene TRBJ2-1; 9 bases are shared with TRBD2. The CDR3 extends over 16 amino acids. Trimming took 6 bases from V and 4 from J; bases not matched to a gene: 10. Germline CDR1 KGHSH, CDR2 LQKENI. CDR3 DNA sequence: TGTGCCAGCTCGGGTACCGGGACTAGCCCATACAATGAGCAGTTCTTC. It is translated as CASSGTGTSPYNEQFF.

This clonotype has ten or more counts. V usage is TRBV20-1 and J usage is TRBJ2-1; D is uncertain. The CDR3 is 11 amino acids. Germline CDR1 DFQATT, CDR2 SNEGSKA (reference sequence). Trimming pared 1 base from V and 9 bases from J, leaving 7 bases between. The CDR3 DNA follows: TGCAGTGCTAGAGTCCGGATTGAGCAGTTCTTC. Translated: CSARVRIEQFF.

In this sample, this clonotype turned up a few times. The chain has TRBV7-9 and TRBJ1-3; a weak D match, TRBD1 (5 bases). Per germline, CDR1 SEHNR and CDR2 FQNEAQ (reference sequence). The CDR3 totals 15 residues. V shed 5 bases and J shed 2 bases, with 13 bases lying between them. The CDR3 here is CASSARGLAGNTIYF. The CDR3 bases are TGTGCCAGCAGCGCCCGGGGCCTAGCTGGAAACACCATATATTTT.

This clonotype was observed many times. CDR3 in DNA: TGCGCCAGCAGCGGGGGACAGGGGGCCGGAGATACGCAGTATTTT. As protein: CASSGGQGAGDTQYF. J is TRBJ2-3 and V is TRBV5-1, with 12 bases lining up with TRBD1. This CDR3 has 15 residues. Looked up from germline, CDR1 is SGHRS and CDR2 is YFSETQ. V gave up 4 bases and J gave up 5 bases; unmatched junction bases: 5. Complete variable domain (other parts from reference TRBV5-1 and TRBJ2-3): KAGVTQTPRYLIKTRGQQVTLSCSPISGHRSVSWYQQTPGQGLQFLFEYFSETQRNKGNFPGRFSGRQFSNSRSEMNVSTLELGDSALYLCASSGGQGAGDTQYFGPGTRLTVL.

The rearrangement links TRBV2 to TRBJ2-7, with D hard to call. This CDR3 has 11 residues. Trimming left V 5 bases short and J 6 bases short, with 8 bases between. The germline CDR1 and CDR2 sequences are SNHLY and FYNNEI. The CDR3 region has the DNA TGTGCCAGCAGTTATTCGTTCGAGCAGTACTTC. Its protein product is CASSYSFEQYF.

CDR3 residues: CASSFGQGDYGYTF. Here the CDR3 DNA reads TGTGCCAGCAGCTTTGGCCAGGGGGACTATGGCTACACCTTC. The chain employs TRBV7-9 and TRBJ1-2, with 7 bases identical to TRBD1. Trimming cost V 3 bases and J 3 bases; bases outside gene matches: 4. There are 14 residues in the CDR3. Germline-derived CDR1 and CDR2 are SEHNR and FQNEAQ (reference sequence).

This clonotype came up a few times. V usage is TRBV29-1 and J usage is TRBJ1-1; D is undetermined. There are 15 residues in the CDR3. Trimming took off 0 bases at V and 1 base at J, with 12 bases between the two ends. CDR1 and CDR2 from the germline V gene are SQVTM and ANQGSEA. CDR3 residues: CSVEDRWTENTEAFF. In DNA, the CDR3 is TGCAGCGTTGAAGATCGCTGGACGGAGAACACTGAAGCTTTCTTT.

This clonotype has more than one count but fewer than ten. The chain recombines TRBV10-3 with TRBJ2-1; the D gene is possibly TRBD1 (5 bases). In germline, CDR1 is ENHRY, CDR2 SYGVKD. There are 16 residues in the CDR3. V was shortened by 2 bases and J by 1 base, with 12 bases between the two germline ends. The CDR3 coding sequence is TGTGCCATCAGTGAGATGGGGCCCGGGTCCTACAATGAGCAGTTCTTC. It specifies CAISEMGPGSYNEQFF.

This clonotype has more than one count but fewer than ten. The V gene is TRBV18, the J gene TRBJ2-5; maybe TRBD2 (6 bases). CDR3 length: 14 residues. The germline gives CDR1 KGHSH, CDR2 LQKENI. V gave up 4 bases and J gave up 4 bases, with 13 bases separating them. As DNA, the CDR3 is TGTGCCAGCTCACTTGGCCTTAGCGGAGAGACCCAGTACTTC. Translated: CASSLGLSGETQYF.

Many counts were recorded for this clonotype. V gene TRBV11-2 combines with J gene TRBJ2-1; D is perhaps TRBD1 or TRBD2 (6 bases each). This CDR3 is 16 amino acids long. The V end was cut by 5 bases, the J end by 1 base, with 15 bases between. CDR1 is SGHAT, CDR2 FQNNGV, per germline. The CDR3 region is CASSHRGGLSYNEQFF. DNA for the CDR3: TGTGCCAGCAGCCATAGAGGGGGGCTGTCCTACAATGAGCAGTTCTTC.

The chain recombines TRBV6-5 with TRBJ2-3; D uncertain. CDR1 and CDR2 (germline): MNHEY, SVGAGI. The length of the CDR3 is 12 residues. Between the trimmed V and J ends, which lost 5 bases and 6 bases, there was a span of 9 bases. CDR3 amino acids: CASSVKGDTQYF. The CDR3 DNA reads as TGTGCCAGCAGTGTCAAAGGGGATACGCAGTATTTT.

The CDR3 DNA reads TGTGCCAGCAGTGGACAGTCGGTCCCCGGGGAGCTGTTTTTT. Translation: CASSGQSVPGELFF. This chain connects TRBV7-6 to TRBJ2-2, with D possibly matching TRBD1 (6 bases). The CDR3 has 14 amino acids. Germline loops: CDR1 SGHVS, CDR2 FNYEAQ. V was shortened by 6 bases and J by 6 bases, with 14 bases between the two germline ends.

This clonotype showed up just a few times. This rearrangement joins TRBV7-2 to TRBJ2-3, with 11 bases identical to TRBD2. Germline CDR1 and CDR2: SGHTA and FQGNSA. V lost 4 bases to trimming and J lost 5 bases; unmatched junction nucleotides: 8. The CDR3 has 16 residues. CDR3 DNA: TGTGCCAGCAGCTCCTCCTCACTAGCGGGGGTAGATACGCAGTATTTT. It codes for CASSSSSLAGVDTQYF.

This clonotype was detected ten times or more. Written as DNA, the CDR3 is TGTGCCAGCAGTTCCGGCGGGGGGGCCAAGGATGAGCAGTTCTTC. It yields the protein CASSSGGGAKDEQFF. The chain combines TRBV12-3 or TRBV12-4 with TRBJ2-1; 9 bases match TRBD2. The CDR3 runs 15 residues. With 4 bases clipped from V and 8 bases from J, the junction kept 9 bases outside the gene matches.

J is TRBJ2-5 and V is TRBV11-3; TRBD1 is a possible D gene (5 bases). CDR1 SGHNT and CDR2 YENEEA come from the germline V gene. The CDR3 has 12 residues. Trimming removed 5 bases from V and 1 base from J, with 5 bases in between. CDR3 region: CASSQGQETQYF. The CDR3 nucleotides read TGTGCCAGCAGCCAGGGCCAAGAGACCCAGTACTTC. Drawing the rest from reference TRBV11-3 and TRBJ2-5, the complete variable domain is EAGVVQSPRYKIIEKKQPVAFWCNPISGHNTLYWYLQNLGQGPELLIRYENEEAVDDSQLPKDRFSAERLKGVDSTLKIQPAELGDSAVYLCASSQGQETQYFGPGTRLLVL.

This clonotype was recorded many times. In nucleotides, the CDR3 is TGTGCCAGCAGCCAAGTGGGGGGGAACACTGAAGCTTTCTTT. Translating it yields CASSQVGGNTEAFF. The J gene is TRBJ1-1, the V gene TRBV3-1; possible D gene TRBD1, 5 bases. V was trimmed by 1 base and J by 1 base, leaving 7 bases between them. The germline CDR1 and CDR2 sequences are LGHDT and YNNKEL (reference sequence). The CDR3 contains 14 residues.

As to this clonotype: This may stem from a read error, because a much larger clone lies one nucleotide away. This CDR3 reads CASSQEAIPSTDTQYF. The CDR3 bases are TGCGCCAGCAGCCAAGAGGCCATTCCTAGCACAGATACGCAGTATTTT. The rearrangement joins TRBV4-1 to TRBJ2-3, with D unresolved. Germline loops: CDR1 MGHRA, CDR2 YSYEKL. This CDR3 has 16 residues. Trimming took off 0 bases at V and 0 bases at J, with 10 bases between the two ends.

This clonotype has a handful of counts. This chain joins TRBV3-1 and TRBJ1-3; D is unresolved. This CDR3 has 14 residues. Trimming cost V 7 bases and J 0 bases, with 10 bases left between them. From germline, CDR1 is LGHDT and CDR2 YNNKEL (reference sequence). The CDR3 here is CASTRGFSGNTIYF. CDR3 sequence (DNA): TGTGCCAGCACCCGGGGTTTCTCTGGAAACACCATATATTTT.

This clonotype occurred a few times. V and J are TRBV6-5 and TRBJ1-4; TRBD1 matches at 10 bases. Germline CDR1 is MNHEY and CDR2 is SVGAGI. The trim removed 6 bases at V and 6 bases at J, leaving 4 bases unmatched. The CDR3 extends over 14 amino acids. In DNA form, the CDR3 reads TGTGCCAGCAGGACAGGGGGCGCGGATGAAAAACTGTTTTTT. Protein product: CASRTGGADEKLFF.

The J gene is TRBJ2-5, the V gene TRBV4-3; D is perhaps TRBD2 (6 bases). V was trimmed by 0 bases and J by 5 bases, leaving 19 bases between them. Germline CDR1 LGHNA, CDR2 YSLEER. The CDR3 consists of 17 residues. CDR3 sequence (DNA): TGCGCCAGCAGCCAAGACTCCCTGCCGGGGGTTCAGGAGACCCAGTACTTC. Translated: CASSQDSLPGVQETQYF.

In this sample, this clonotype turned up many times. This chain joins TRBV6-6 and TRBJ2-7; D unclear. Trimming shortened V by 6 bases and J by 3 bases, and 12 bases separated the two germline ends. This CDR3 contains 13 residues. Germline V CDR1 and CDR2: MNHNY, SVGAGI (reference sequence). The CDR3 spells CASSPGKLYEQYV. In nucleotides, the CDR3 is TGTGCCAGCAGCCCTGGGAAGCTCTACGAGCAGTACGTC.